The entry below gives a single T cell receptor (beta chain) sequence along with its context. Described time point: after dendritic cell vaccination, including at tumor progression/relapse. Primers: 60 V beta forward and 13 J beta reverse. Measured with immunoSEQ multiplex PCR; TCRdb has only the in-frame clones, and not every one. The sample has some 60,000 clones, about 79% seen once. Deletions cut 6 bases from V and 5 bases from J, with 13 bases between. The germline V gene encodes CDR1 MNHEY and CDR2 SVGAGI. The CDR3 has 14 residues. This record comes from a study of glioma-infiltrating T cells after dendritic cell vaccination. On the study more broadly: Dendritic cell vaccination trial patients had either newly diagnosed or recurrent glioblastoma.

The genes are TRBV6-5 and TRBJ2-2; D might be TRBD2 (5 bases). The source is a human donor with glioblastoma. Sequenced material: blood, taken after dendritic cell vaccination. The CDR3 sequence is CASSLGIETGELFF. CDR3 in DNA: TGTGCCAGCAGCCTCGGGATAGAGACCGGGGAGCTGTTTTTT.